Below, 20 T cell receptor beta chains from the same sample are listed, as sequenced in a study of B cell selection in AIRE deficiency. Clones were read by immunoSEQ multiplex PCR, and TCRdb kept only the in-frame ones, dropping some. The sample includes under 25,000 clones, around 97% seen only once; the top ten take roughly 0.3%. The sorted conventional CD4 T cells were gated as CD4+CD127+. Sequences were obtained from conventional CD4+ T cells sorted from PBMCs. The receptors shown here come from a human donor with AIRE deficiency.

This sequence joins TRBV2 and TRBJ2-5; no firm D call. The last part of the DNA fits TRBJ2-7 better; the J call may be wrong. The CDR3 is 12 amino acids. Germline values: CDR1 SNHLY, CDR2 FYNNEI. In DNA form, the CDR3 reads TGTGCCAGCATGGAGATATCCTACGAGCAGTACTTC. Translation gives CASMEISYEQYF.

The CDR3 sequence is CASANKGGVGELFF. As DNA, the CDR3 is TGTGCCAGCGCTAATAAGGGAGGAGTCGGGGAGCTGTTTTTT. The chain carries TRBV5-4 and TRBJ2-2, with D possibly matching TRBD2 (6 bases). CDR3 length: 14 amino acids. Germline CDR1 reads SGHNT; CDR2 reads YYREEE (reference sequence). The V end was cut by 7 bases, the J end by 7 bases, with 17 bases between.

The chain recombines TRBV5-1 with TRBJ1-2; 7 bases line up with TRBD1. CDR1 and CDR2 (germline): SGHRS, YFSETQ. The trim removed 0 bases at V and 4 bases at J, leaving 3 bases unmatched. The CDR3 has 14 residues. The CDR3 protein is CASSLDRGGYGYTF. DNA of the CDR3: TGCGCCAGCAGCTTGGACAGGGGAGGCTATGGCTACACCTTC.

This clone was observed a single time. The chain is built from TRBV15 and TRBJ2-5; D gene unclear. The germline V and J ends were trimmed by 0 bases and 3 bases, with 5 bases remaining between them. CDR1 is LNHNV, CDR2 YYDKDF, per germline (reference sequence). The CDR3 extends over 13 amino acids. CDR3 sequence (DNA): TGTGCCACCAGCAGAGAGGGGAAAGAGACCCAGTACTTC. It specifies CATSREGKETQYF.

The chain uses TRBV28 and TRBJ1-2; D remains ambiguous. The germline V and J ends were trimmed by 3 bases and 2 bases, with 7 bases remaining between them. CDR3 length: 13 amino acids. The V gene's germline CDR1 is MDHEN and CDR2 SYDVKM. The CDR3 nucleotides are TGTGCCAGCAGTTTCAACGGGAACTATGGCTACACCTTC. This translates into CASSFNGNYGYTF.

The chain links TRBV28 to TRBJ1-2; D might be TRBD1 (6 bases). V gave up 11 bases and J gave up 8 bases, with 24 bases separating them. Germline CDR1 reads MDHEN; CDR2 reads SYDVKM. This CDR3 spans 14 amino acids. The CDR3 sequence is CACFKGVDRQGYTF. The CDR3 nucleotides are TGTGCCTGCTTCAAGGGGGTAGACAGGCAGGGCTACACCTTC.

This chain links TRBV6-1 with TRBJ1-1, with no clear D. V lost 10 bases and J 1 base, leaving 16 bases between the germline ends. The CDR3 is made up of 14 amino acids. From germline, CDR1 is MNHNS and CDR2 SASEGT. The DNA of the CDR3 is TGTGCCACTACCCCCGGGCGGGGGAACACTGAAGCTTTCTTT. It specifies CATTPGRGNTEAFF.

CDR3 in DNA: TGCGCCAGCAGTAGTCTAGCGGGAGTGGAGACCGTGGACACAGATACGCAGTATTTT. As protein: CASSSLAGVETVDTDTQYF. The gene calls are TRBV5-1 and TRBJ2-3, with 10 bases that match TRBD2. Germline CDR1 is SGHRS and CDR2 is YFSETQ. J lost 2 bases, V lost 5 bases, and 17 bases had no gene match. This CDR3 has 19 residues.

Points on this clone: At one boundary the junction diverges from the germline segment, which might be a read error. The V call is TRBV6-6, the J call TRBJ2-7, with a tentative D call TRBD2 (5 bases). The length of the CDR3 is 12 residues. The germline CDR1 and CDR2 sequences are MNHNY and SVGAGI (reference sequence). The CDR3 DNA reads TGTGCCATCAGTGAGTCACGGGATAGGAAGTACTTC. It is translated as CAISESRDRKYF.

The rearrangement links TRBV11-2 to TRBJ1-1, with D uncertain. V was trimmed by 3 bases and J by 5 bases, leaving 13 bases between them. Per the germline V gene, CDR1 is SGHAT and CDR2 is FQNNGV. CDR3 length: 14 amino acids. The DNA for the CDR3 is TGTGCCAGCAGCTTCTTACTCGAGGGTACTGAAGCTTTCTTT. Its translation: CASSFLLEGTEAFF.

The CDR3 reads CASSFWARGGYGYTF. The CDR3 nucleotides read TGTGCCAGCAGCTTTTGGGCCAGGGGAGGGTATGGCTACACCTTC. The chain has TRBV7-2 and TRBJ1-2; TRBD1 might be the D (6 bases). The CDR3 covers 15 residues. V was clipped by 3 bases and J by 5 bases, with 16 bases between them. Germline V CDR1 and CDR2: SGHTA, FQGNSA.

The rearrangement joins TRBV6-5 to TRBJ1-2, with TRBD1 matching over 10 bases. The length of the CDR3 is 14 residues. Germline V gene data show CDR1 as MNHEY and CDR2 as SVGAGI. V trimming: 8 bases; J trimming: 4 bases; junction bases outside the gene matches: 7. CDR3 DNA sequence: TGTGCCAGCCTAGGACAGGGGGTTCCCTATGGCTACACCTTC. Residues: CASLGQGVPYGYTF.

This chain uses TRBV6-5 with TRBJ1-1, with unresolved D. From germline, CDR1 is MNHEY and CDR2 SVGAGI. The CDR3 spans 13 residues. Trimming took 6 bases from V and 3 from J, leaving 11 bases between them. CDR3 bases: TGTGCCAGCAGGAAGAAGAGGGACACTGAAGCTTTCTTT. Protein product: CASRKKRDTEAFF.

The chain joins TRBV6-5 to TRBJ2-2; 9 bases match TRBD2. Trimming at V came to 7 bases and at J to 7 bases, leaving 7 bases not matched to a gene. The CDR3 covers 14 residues. Germline V gene lookup returns CDR1 MNHEY and CDR2 SVGAGI. This CDR3 is CASTQGLAGGELFF. The CDR3 DNA follows: TGTGCCAGCACCCAGGGACTAGCTGGCGGGGAGCTGTTTTTT.

The chain is built from TRBV28 and TRBJ2-5; TRBD2 aligns across 15 bases. V was clipped by 5 bases and J by 6 bases; unmatched bases: 4. The CDR3 runs 15 residues. Germline CDR1 reads MDHEN; CDR2 reads SYDVKM. Written as DNA, the CDR3 is TGTGCCAGCAGTAGGGGGACTAGCGGGAGGAAGACCCAGTACTTC. Its translation is CASSRGTSGRKTQYF.

This chain links TRBV7-9 with TRBJ1-2, with no clear D. The CDR3 totals 11 residues. V shed 5 bases and J shed 12 bases, with 13 bases lying between them. The germline CDR1 and CDR2 sequences are SEHNR and FQNEAQ (reference sequence). CDR3 protein: CASSPGPPDTF. Written as DNA, the CDR3 is TGTGCCAGCAGCCCCGGGCCGCCCGACACCTTC.

Written as DNA, the CDR3 is TGTGCCAGCAGCTTACAAGAGACCCAGTACTTC. Protein sequence: CASSLQETQYF. The V gene is TRBV5-6, the J gene TRBJ2-5; D gene uncertain. Germline V lookup: CDR1 SGHDT, CDR2 YYEEEE. This CDR3 has 11 amino acids. Trimming stripped 2 bases from V and 2 bases from J, with 1 base between. Looking up the rest from reference TRBV5-6 and TRBJ2-5 gives the full variable domain: DAGVTQSPTHLIKTRGQQVTLRCSPKSGHDTVSWYQQALGQGPQFIFQYYEEEERQRGNFPDRFSGHQFPNYSSELNVNALLLGDSALYLCASSLQETQYFGPGTRLLVL.

The table lists this clone with a count of one. J is TRBJ2-5 and V is TRBV4-2; 9 bases map to TRBD2. Germline CDR1 LGHNA, CDR2 YNFKEQ. The V segment lost 1 base and the J segment 4 bases; nucleotides outside the gene matches: 13. CDR3 length: 18 amino acids. CDR3 nucleotide sequence: TGTGCCAGCAGCCAAGGAGGCGGGGGGGCATCTCCTTTAGAGACCCAGTACTTC. This codes for CASSQGGGGASPLETQYF.

The V and J genes are TRBV29-1 and TRBJ2-2, with 7 bases fitting TRBD2. Germline V lookup: CDR1 SQVTM, CDR2 ANQGSEA. V shed 0 bases and J 2 bases; nucleotides not matched to a gene: 21. The CDR3 is 21 amino acids. CDR3 amino acids: CSVEDFYACVFAGDNTGELFF. The CDR3 nucleotides are TGCAGCGTTGAAGATTTTTATGCATGCGTCTTTGCGGGAGATAACACCGGGGAGCTGTTTTTT.

The chain joins TRBV19 to TRBJ1-5; weak D call: TRBD1 (5 bases). V was clipped by 3 bases and J by 8 bases, with 20 bases between them. Germline V gives CDR1 LNHDA, CDR2 SQIVND (reference sequence). The CDR3 consists of 16 residues. In nucleotides, the CDR3 is TGTGCCAGTAGTATCGCGGCCAGGGATTTAGTAGAGCCCCAGCATTTT. Translation gives CASSIAARDLVEPQHF.